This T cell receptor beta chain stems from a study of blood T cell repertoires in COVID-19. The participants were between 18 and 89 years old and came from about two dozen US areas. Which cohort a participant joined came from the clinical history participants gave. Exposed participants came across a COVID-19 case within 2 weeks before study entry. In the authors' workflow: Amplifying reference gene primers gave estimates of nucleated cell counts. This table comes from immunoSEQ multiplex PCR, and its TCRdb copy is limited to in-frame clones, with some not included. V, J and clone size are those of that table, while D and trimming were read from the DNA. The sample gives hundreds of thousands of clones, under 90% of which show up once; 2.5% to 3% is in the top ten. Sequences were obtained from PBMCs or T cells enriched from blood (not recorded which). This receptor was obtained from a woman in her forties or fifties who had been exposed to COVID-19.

CDR3 region: CAISDQGYGYTF. In nucleotides, the CDR3 is TGTGCCATCAGTGATCAGGGCTATGGCTACACCTTC. The chain carries TRBV10-3 and TRBJ1-2; possible D gene TRBD1, 5 bases. Deletions cut 3 bases from V and 4 bases from J, with 6 bases between. CDR3 length: 12 residues. In germline, CDR1 is ENHRY, CDR2 SYGVKD.